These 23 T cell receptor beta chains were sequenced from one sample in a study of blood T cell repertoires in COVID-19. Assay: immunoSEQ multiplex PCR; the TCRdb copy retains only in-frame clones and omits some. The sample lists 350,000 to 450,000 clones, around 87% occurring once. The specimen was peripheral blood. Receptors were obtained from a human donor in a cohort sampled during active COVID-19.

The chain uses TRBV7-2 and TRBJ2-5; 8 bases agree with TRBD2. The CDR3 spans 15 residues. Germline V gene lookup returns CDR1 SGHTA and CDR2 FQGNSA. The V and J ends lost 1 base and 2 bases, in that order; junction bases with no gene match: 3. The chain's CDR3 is CASSLVRGAQETQYF. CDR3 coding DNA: TGTGCCAGCAGCTTAGTGCGGGGGGCACAAGAGACCCAGTACTTC. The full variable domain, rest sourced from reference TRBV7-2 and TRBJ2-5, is GAGVSQSPSNKVTEKGKDVELRCDPISGHTALYWYRQSLGQGLEFLIYFQGNSAPDKSGLPSDRFSAERTGGSVSTLTIQRTQQEDSAVYLCASSLVRGAQETQYFGPGTRLLVL.

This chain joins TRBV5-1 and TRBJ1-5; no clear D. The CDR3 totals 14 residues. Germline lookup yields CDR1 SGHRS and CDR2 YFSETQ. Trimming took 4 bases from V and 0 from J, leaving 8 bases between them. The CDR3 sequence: CASSLENSNQPQHF. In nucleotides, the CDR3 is TGCGCCAGCAGCCTAGAGAATAGCAATCAGCCCCAGCATTTT.

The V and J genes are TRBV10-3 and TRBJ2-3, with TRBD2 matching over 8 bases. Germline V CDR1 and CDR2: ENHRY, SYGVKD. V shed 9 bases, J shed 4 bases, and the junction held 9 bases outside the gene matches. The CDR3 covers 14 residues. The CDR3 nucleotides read TGTGCCATACAAGCGGGGGTAGGGTCAGATACGCAGTATTTT. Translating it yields CAIQAGVGSDTQYF.

The CDR3, as DNA: TGTGCCAGTACTCCGACAGGGGGAAACATTCAGTACTTC. The encoded protein is CASTPTGGNIQYF. This chain uses TRBV19 with TRBJ2-4, with 9 nucleotides matching TRBD1. This CDR3 comprises 13 residues. The V segment lost 7 bases and the J segment 6 bases; nucleotides outside the gene matches: 4. The germline V gene encodes CDR1 LNHDA and CDR2 SQIVND (reference sequence). Full variable domain (rest looked up from reference TRBV19 and TRBJ2-4): DGGITQSPKYLFRKEGQNVTLSCEQNLNHDAMYWYRQDPGQGLRLIYYSQIVNDFQKGDIAEGYSVSREKKESFPLTVTSAQKNPTAFYLCASTPTGGNIQYFGAGTRLSVL.

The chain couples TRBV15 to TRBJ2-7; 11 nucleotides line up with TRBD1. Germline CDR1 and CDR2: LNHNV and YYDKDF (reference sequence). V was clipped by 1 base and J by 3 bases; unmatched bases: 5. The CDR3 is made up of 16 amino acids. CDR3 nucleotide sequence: TGTGCCACCAGCAGAGGAAAGGGACAGGGGGACTACGAGCAGTACTTC. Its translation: CATSRGKGQGDYEQYF.

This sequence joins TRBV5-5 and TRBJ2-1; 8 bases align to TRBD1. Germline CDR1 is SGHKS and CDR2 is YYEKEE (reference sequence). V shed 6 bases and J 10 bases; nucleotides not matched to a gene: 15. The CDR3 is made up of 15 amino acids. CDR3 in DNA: TGTGCCAGCACCGAAAGGACAGGGTCAGTAAGGGAGCAGTTCTTC. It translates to CASTERTGSVREQFF.

This CDR3 reads CASSQRKGVGNTIYF. The CDR3 bases are TGTGCCAGCAGCCAAAGGAAAGGGGTGGGAAACACCATATATTTT. This chain joins TRBV21-1 and TRBJ1-3; TRBD1, the table's D call, lacks a check against the DNA. TRBV21-1 has pseudogene status. The CDR3 totals 15 residues.

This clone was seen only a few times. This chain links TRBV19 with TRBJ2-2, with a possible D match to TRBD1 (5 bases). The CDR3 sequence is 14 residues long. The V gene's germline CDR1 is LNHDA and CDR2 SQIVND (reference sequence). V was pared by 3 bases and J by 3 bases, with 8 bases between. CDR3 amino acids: CASSIARDTGELFF. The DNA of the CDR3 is TGTGCCAGTAGTATTGCCAGGGACACCGGGGAGCTGTTTTTT.

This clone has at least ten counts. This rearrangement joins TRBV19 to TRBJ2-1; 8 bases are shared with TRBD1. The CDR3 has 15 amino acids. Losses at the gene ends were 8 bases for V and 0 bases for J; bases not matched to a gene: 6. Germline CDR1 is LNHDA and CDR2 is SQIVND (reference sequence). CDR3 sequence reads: CASHYGTGSYNEQFF. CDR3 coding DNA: TGTGCCAGTCACTACGGGACAGGCTCCTACAATGAGCAGTTCTTC.

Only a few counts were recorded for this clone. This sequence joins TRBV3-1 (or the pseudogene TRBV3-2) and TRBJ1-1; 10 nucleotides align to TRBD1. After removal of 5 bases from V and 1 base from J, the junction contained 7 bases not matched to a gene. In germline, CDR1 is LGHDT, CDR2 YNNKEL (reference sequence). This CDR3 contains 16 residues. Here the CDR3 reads CASSSGQGGRNTEAFF. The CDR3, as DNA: TGTGCCAGCAGCTCAGGACAGGGGGGAAGGAACACTGAAGCTTTCTTT.

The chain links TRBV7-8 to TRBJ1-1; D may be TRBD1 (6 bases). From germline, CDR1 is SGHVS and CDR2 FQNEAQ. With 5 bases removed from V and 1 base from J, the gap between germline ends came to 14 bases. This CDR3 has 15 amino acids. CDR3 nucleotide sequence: TGTGCCAGCAGCCCCAGGACAGCCCCGAACACTGAAGCTTTCTTT. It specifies CASSPRTAPNTEAFF.

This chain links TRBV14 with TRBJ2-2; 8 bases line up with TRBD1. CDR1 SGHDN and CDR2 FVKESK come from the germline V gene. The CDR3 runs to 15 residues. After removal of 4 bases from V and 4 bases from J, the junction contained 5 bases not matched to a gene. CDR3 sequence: CASSLWTGFTGELFF. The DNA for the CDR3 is TGTGCCAGCAGCCTCTGGACAGGGTTCACCGGGGAGCTGTTTTTT.

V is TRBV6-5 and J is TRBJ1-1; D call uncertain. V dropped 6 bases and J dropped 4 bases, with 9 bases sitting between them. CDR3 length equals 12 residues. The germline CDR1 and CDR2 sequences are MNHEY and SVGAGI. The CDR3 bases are TGTGCCAGCAGGAGAGAACTCACTGAAGCTTTCTTT. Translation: CASRRELTEAFF.

CDR3 nucleotides: TGTGCCAGCATAGGGGCGTTGGGACAGAGACAGTTCTTC. Translation gives CASIGALGQRQFF. The genes are TRBV12-3 or TRBV12-4 and TRBJ2-1; 7 bases are a match to TRBD1. This CDR3 region has 13 residues. The J segment lost 13 bases and the V segment lost 7 bases, leaving 13 bases of the junction unmatched.

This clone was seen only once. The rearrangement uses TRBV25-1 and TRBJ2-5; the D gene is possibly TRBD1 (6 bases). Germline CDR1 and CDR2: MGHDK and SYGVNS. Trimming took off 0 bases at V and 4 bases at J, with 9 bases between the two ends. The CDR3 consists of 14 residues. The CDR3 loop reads CASSEYKGGETQYF. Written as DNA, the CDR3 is TGTGCCAGCAGTGAATACAAAGGGGGAGAGACCCAGTACTTC.

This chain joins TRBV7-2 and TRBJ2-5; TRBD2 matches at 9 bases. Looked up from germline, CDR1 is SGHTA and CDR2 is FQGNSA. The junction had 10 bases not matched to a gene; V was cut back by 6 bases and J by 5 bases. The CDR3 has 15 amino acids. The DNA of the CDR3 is TGTGCCAGCAGGTTTAGCGGGAGACCGGAGGAGACCCAGTACTTC. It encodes CASRFSGRPEETQYF.

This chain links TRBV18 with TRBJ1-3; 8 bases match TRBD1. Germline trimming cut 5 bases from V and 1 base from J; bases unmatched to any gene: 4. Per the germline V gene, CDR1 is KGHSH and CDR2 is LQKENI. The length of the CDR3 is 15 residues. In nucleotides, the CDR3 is TGTGCCAGCTCAGTTGACAGGGGATCTGGAAACACCATATATTTT. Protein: CASSVDRGSGNTIYF.

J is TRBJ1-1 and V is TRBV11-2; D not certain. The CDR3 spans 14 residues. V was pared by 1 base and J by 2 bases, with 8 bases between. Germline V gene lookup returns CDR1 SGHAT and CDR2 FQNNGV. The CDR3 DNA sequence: TGTGCCAGCAGCTTAGGTGTCTATAACACTGAAGCTTTCTTT. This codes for CASSLGVYNTEAFF.

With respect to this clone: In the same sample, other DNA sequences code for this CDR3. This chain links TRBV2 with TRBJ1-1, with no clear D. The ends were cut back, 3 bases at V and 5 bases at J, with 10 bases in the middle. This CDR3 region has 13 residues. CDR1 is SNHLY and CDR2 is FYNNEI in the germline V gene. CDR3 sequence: CASSEAERTEAFF. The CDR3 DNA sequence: TGTGCCAGCAGTGAGGCGGAGCGGACTGAAGCTTTCTTT.

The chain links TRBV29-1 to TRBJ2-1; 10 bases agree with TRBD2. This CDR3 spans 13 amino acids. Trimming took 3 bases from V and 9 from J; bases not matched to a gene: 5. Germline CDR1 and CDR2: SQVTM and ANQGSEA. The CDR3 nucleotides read TGCAGCGTTGATGAGAGCGGGAGGGGTGAGCAGTTCTTC. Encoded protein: CSVDESGRGEQFF.

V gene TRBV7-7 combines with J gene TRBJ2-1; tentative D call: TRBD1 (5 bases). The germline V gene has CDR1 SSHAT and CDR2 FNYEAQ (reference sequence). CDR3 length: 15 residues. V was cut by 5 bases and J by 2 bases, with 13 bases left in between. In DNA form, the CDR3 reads TGTGCCAGCAGCCACGGCACAGGACCCTACAATGAGCAGTTCTTC. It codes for CASSHGTGPYNEQFF.

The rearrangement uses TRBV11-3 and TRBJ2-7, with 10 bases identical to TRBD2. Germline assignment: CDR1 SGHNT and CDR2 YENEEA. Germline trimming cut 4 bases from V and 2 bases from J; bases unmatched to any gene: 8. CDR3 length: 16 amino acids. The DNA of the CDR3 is TGTGCCAGCAGCTCGGAAGCGGGAGGGGGCACCTACGAGCAGTACTTC. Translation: CASSSEAGGGTYEQYF.

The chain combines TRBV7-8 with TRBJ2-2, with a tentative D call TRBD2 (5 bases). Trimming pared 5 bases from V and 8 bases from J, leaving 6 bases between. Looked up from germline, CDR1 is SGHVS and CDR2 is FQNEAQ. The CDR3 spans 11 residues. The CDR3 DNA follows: TGTGCCAGCAGCCCGGGGGGGGAGCTGTTTTTT. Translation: CASSPGGELFF.